These 21 T cell receptor beta chains originate from one sample sequenced in a study of T cells in Graves' hyperthyroidism and ophthalmopathy. Amplified TCR beta CDR3 regions derived from RNA transcripts. A set of HTBI primers served as the primers for a first-round RT-PCR of the TCR CDR3. Each CDR3 protein gets one entry after TCRdb re-called the multiplex PCR reads with MiXCR. The sample gives roughly 580,000 distinct CDR3 sequences, roughly 13% of which show up once; less than 6% is in the top ten. Sequencing was performed on blood. The origin of the receptors is a woman under 40 with Graves' hyperthyroidism that later progressed to Graves' ophthalmopathy.

This clonotype has only a few counts. This chain connects TRBV20-1 to TRBJ2-7; 10 bases line up with TRBD1. J lost 3 bases, V lost 1 base, and 6 bases had no gene match. The CDR3 is made up of 15 amino acids. Germline loops: CDR1 DFQATT, CDR2 SNEGSKA (reference sequence). This CDR3 reads CSARGVGQGYYEQYF. The CDR3 DNA sequence: TGCAGTGCTAGAGGAGTGGGACAGGGGTACTACGAGCAGTACTTC.

There are a few counts of this clonotype. The chain couples TRBV20-1 to TRBJ2-1; TRBD2 agrees at 11 bases. This CDR3 region has 16 residues. CDR1 DFQATT and CDR2 SNEGSKA come from the germline V gene (reference sequence). J lost 3 bases, V lost 2 bases, and 6 bases had no gene match. CDR3 sequence reads: CSARPRLAGFYNEQFF. Here the CDR3 DNA reads TGCAGTGCTAGACCAAGACTAGCGGGATTCTACAATGAGCAGTTCTTC.

Many counts were recorded for this clonotype. The genes are TRBV12-3 or TRBV12-4 and TRBJ2-1; D uncertain. The CDR3 consists of 13 residues. Trimming cost V 7 bases and J 8 bases, with 15 bases left between them. Here the CDR3 reads CASTSYGVDEQFF. The CDR3 region has the DNA TGTGCCAGCACCTCTTACGGAGTCGATGAGCAGTTCTTC.

This clonotype was observed at least ten times. The V gene is TRBV12-3 or TRBV12-4, the J gene TRBJ1-2; D is ambiguous. This CDR3 region has 16 residues. With 4 bases removed from V and 0 bases from J, the gap between germline ends came to 15 bases. CDR3 nucleotide sequence: TGTGCCAGCAGTTCCCTTCGAAGTACAGCTAACTATGGCTACACCTTC. Amino acids: CASSSLRSTANYGYTF.

This clonotype showed up many times. This rearrangement joins TRBV28 to TRBJ2-1; maybe TRBD2 (5 bases). The CDR3 has 14 residues. The germline V gene encodes CDR1 MDHEN and CDR2 SYDVKM. V was cut by 2 bases and J by 10 bases, with 15 bases left in between. The CDR3 here is CASSLAGPKNEQFF. In DNA form, the CDR3 reads TGTGCCAGCAGTTTAGCGGGCCCAAAGAACGAGCAGTTCTTC.

The table lists this clonotype with many counts. The chain carries TRBV30 and TRBJ1-2; D gene unclear. V was clipped by 0 bases and J by 8 bases, with 13 bases between them. CDR3 length: 13 amino acids. Germline CDR1 GTSNPN, CDR2 SVGIG (reference sequence). The CDR3 loop reads CAWSVQPREGYTF. CDR3 nucleotides: TGTGCCTGGAGTGTACAGCCCAGAGAGGGCTACACCTTC.

This clonotype was detected only a few times. This CDR3 is CASSLASGLDTGELFF. The DNA for the CDR3 is TGTGCCAGCAGCTTAGCCAGCGGTCTGGACACCGGGGAGCTGTTTTTT. The V gene is TRBV7-2, the J gene TRBJ2-2, with D perhaps matching TRBD2 (5 bases). There are 16 residues in the CDR3. V lost 0 bases and J 3 bases, leaving 11 bases between the germline ends. Germline loops: CDR1 SGHTA, CDR2 FQGNSA.

At least ten counts were recorded for this clonotype. The chain couples TRBV30 to TRBJ1-1; the D is unclear. The V end lost 0 bases, the J end lost 1 base, and 9 bases lay between the germline ends. In germline, CDR1 is GTSNPN, CDR2 SVGIG (reference sequence). This CDR3 has 14 residues. In DNA form, the CDR3 reads TGTGCCTGGAGTGTAGGGTTACCGAACACTGAAGCTTTCTTT. It translates to CAWSVGLPNTEAFF.

The table lists this clonotype with many counts. V is TRBV18 and J is TRBJ2-5, with D uncertain. In germline, CDR1 is KGHSH, CDR2 LQKENI. There are 15 residues in the CDR3. V was clipped by 5 bases and J by 4 bases, with 17 bases between them. CDR3 sequence: CASSSGRAHSETQYF. The CDR3, as DNA: TGTGCCAGCTCATCCGGACGTGCCCACTCAGAGACCCAGTACTTC.

This sequence joins TRBV7-9 and TRBJ1-2; D uncertain. From germline, CDR1 is SEHNR and CDR2 FQNEAQ (reference sequence). The CDR3 covers 11 residues. Trimming shortened V by 4 bases and J by 10 bases, and 10 bases separated the two germline ends. The CDR3 sequence: CASSWTGNYTF. CDR3 DNA sequence: TGTGCCAGCAGCTGGACCGGGAACTACACCTTC.

This clonotype was counted ten times or more. This chain connects TRBV3-1 to TRBJ2-3; D call uncertain. V was trimmed by 3 bases and J by 0 bases, leaving 10 bases between them. The CDR3 loop spans 15 amino acids. Germline-derived CDR1 and CDR2 are LGHDT and YNNKEL (reference sequence). Written as DNA, the CDR3 is TGTGCCAGCAGCCATGATAAGACAAGCACAGATACGCAGTATTTT. Residues: CASSHDKTSTDTQYF.

The genes are TRBV27 and TRBJ1-2; 8 bases line up with TRBD1. With V trimmed by 2 bases and J by 7 bases, 6 bases remained unmatched. This CDR3 comprises 14 residues. Germline V gene sequence: CDR1 MNHEY, CDR2 SMNVEV (reference sequence). The CDR3 nucleotides are TGTGCCAGCAGTTTAGGCCAGGGGGCGCCTGGCTACACCTTC. The encoded protein is CASSLGQGAPGYTF.

Comments on this clonotype: A much larger clone lies one base from this, so it may be a read error. The chain recombines TRBV19 with TRBJ2-7; D unresolved. Germline V lookup: CDR1 LNHDA, CDR2 SQIVND (reference sequence). The CDR3 contains 13 residues. V dropped 7 bases and J dropped 2 bases, with 12 bases sitting between them. In DNA, the CDR3 is TGTGCCAGTAAGGCGCAGAGTCCCTACGAGCAGTACTTC. Residues: CASKAQSPYEQYF.

This clonotype was picked up many times. The chain has TRBV29-1 and TRBJ1-1, with a weak D call TRBD1 (6 bases). Trimming left V 7 bases short and J 4 bases short, with 10 bases between. Germline values: CDR1 SQVTM, CDR2 ANQGSEA. This CDR3 spans 11 amino acids. CDR3 sequence reads: CSAKDSTEAFF. Here the CDR3 DNA reads TGCAGCGCCAAGGACAGCACTGAAGCTTTCTTT.

The table lists this clonotype with a few counts. CDR3 nucleotide sequence: TGTGCCAGCAGTTTCCTATCCCGGTCAGGGTCTGGAAACACCATATATTTT. Its translation is CASSFLSRSGSGNTIYF. V gene TRBV12-3 or TRBV12-4 combines with J gene TRBJ1-3; perhaps TRBD1 as D (5 bases). Trimming cost V 3 bases and J 1 base, with 16 bases left between them. The CDR3 spans 17 residues.

This clonotype was counted at least ten times. The chain carries TRBV12-3 or TRBV12-4 and TRBJ2-2; D gene ambiguous. The CDR3 is 14 residues long. V was trimmed by 3 bases and J by 5 bases, leaving 10 bases between them. In nucleotides, the CDR3 is TGTGCCAGCAGTTTCACGAGCGCGACCGGGGAGCTGTTTTTT. Encoded protein: CASSFTSATGELFF.

This clonotype occurred a few times. The rearrangement uses TRBV12-3 or TRBV12-4 and TRBJ2-1; D perhaps matches TRBD2 (5 bases). The CDR3 consists of 11 residues. V was shortened by 6 bases and J by 9 bases, with 9 bases between the two germline ends. The CDR3 bases are TGTGCCAGCAGGAGTGAGGGTGAGCAGTTCTTC. Its translation: CASRSEGEQFF.

V gene TRBV20-1 combines with J gene TRBJ2-1, with TRBD2 matching 9 bases. The CDR3 is 15 residues long. CDR1 is DFQATT, CDR2 SNEGSKA, per germline (reference sequence). V was pared by 4 bases and J by 3 bases, with 7 bases of the junction left unmatched. CDR3 in amino acids: CSAIPAGGVYNEQFF. The CDR3 nucleotides are TGCAGTGCTATCCCAGCGGGAGGAGTCTACAATGAGCAGTTCTTC.

This clonotype was found many times. The J gene is TRBJ1-1, the V gene TRBV20-1, with 7 bases fitting TRBD1. The germline gives CDR1 DFQATT, CDR2 SNEGSKA (reference sequence). This CDR3 comprises 13 residues. The V and J ends lost 6 bases and 0 bases, in that order; junction bases with no gene match: 4. The CDR3 protein is CSAQGVVNTEAFF. CDR3 bases: TGCAGTGCCCAGGGGGTGGTGAACACTGAAGCTTTCTTT.

This clonotype was counted ten times or more. The rearrangement links TRBV10-3 to TRBJ1-2; TRBD1 might be the D (5 bases). Per the germline V gene, CDR1 is ENHRY and CDR2 is SYGVKD. The CDR3 is 14 residues long. V dropped 3 bases and J dropped 6 bases, with 14 bases sitting between them. The CDR3 loop reads CAISEGVDFDGYTF. DNA of the CDR3: TGTGCCATCAGTGAAGGGGTGGATTTCGATGGCTACACCTTC.

This clonotype was observed at least ten times. This chain connects TRBV12-3 or TRBV12-4 to TRBJ2-1; 14 bases are shared with TRBD2. This CDR3 spans 21 amino acids. After removal of 0 bases from V and 0 bases from J, the junction contained 10 bases not matched to a gene. As DNA, the CDR3 is TGTGCCAGCAGTTTAGCGCCGAAGACTAGCGGGAGGGTGAGCTCCTACAATGAGCAGTTCTTC. This sequence encodes CASSLAPKTSGRVSSYNEQFF.